A selection of T cell receptor beta chains follows, all from one sample in a study of cytomegalovirus exposure and HLA in healthy donors. Method: immunoSEQ multiplex PCR; TCRdb's copy keeps in-frame clones and lacks some. The sample yields around 150,000 clones, roughly 85% seen once. Sequenced sample: PBMCs. The receptor source for this set is a man aged 40-50 years in good health and CMV-seronegative. Both conserved end residues are part of each CDR3. The order of the fields is clone size, J gene, V gene, D gene, CDR3 DNA, CDR3 protein. A D gene is named only where the DNA matches it firmly. Only some rows state a clone size, as once, few, many or a class for expanded clones.

. | TRBJ2-7 | TRBV27 | TRBD2 | TGTGCCAGCAGTACTAGCGGAGCCTACGAGCAGTACTTC | CASSTSGAYEQYF
. | TRBJ2-5 | TRBV2 | . | TGTGCCAGCAGCGAGTCGGAGACCCAGTACTTC | CASSESETQYF
once | TRBJ2-2 | TRBV7-2 | TRBD2 | TGTGCCAGCTTCCGTGGCGGGAGAGGGGACACCGGGGAGCTGTTTTTT | CASFRGGRGDTGELFF
. | TRBJ2-7 | TRBV6-5 | TRBD2 | TGTGCCAGCAGTTACTCCCCGGGGGGTTCCTACGAGCAGTACTTC | CASSYSPGGSYEQYF
. | TRBJ1-4 | TRBV28 | TRBD1 | TGTGCCAGCAGTTTGTACAGGGGGCGAGAAAAACTGTTTTTT | CASSLYRGREKLFF
few | TRBJ2-1 | TRBV27 | TRBD2 | TGTGCCAGCAGTTTATCGAAGCGGGGGACTCGGGCCTACAATGAGCAGTTCTTC | CASSLSKRGTRAYNEQFF
. | TRBJ1-1 | TRBV28 | . | TGTGCCAGCAGTTTTGGGCGGGGGACTGAAGCTTTCTTT | CASSFGRGTEAFF
. | TRBJ2-7 | TRBV11-2 | . | TGTGCCAGCAGCAATCAAGCGGCGAGGGCCGTGGATGAGCAGTACTTC | CASSNQAARAVDEQYF
. | TRBJ2-7 | TRBV28 | . | TGTGCCAGCGGGCTCTTCAGGGGATTTTTCGAGCAGTACTTC | CASGLFRGFFEQYF
. | TRBJ2-6 | TRBV11-2 | TRBD2 | TGTGCCAGCAGCTTAGGGGAGGGTTCCTCTGGGGCCAACGTCCTGACTTTC | CASSLGEGSSGANVLTF
. | TRBJ2-7 | TRBV7-6 | . | TGTGCCAGCAGCTTAAGGACAGATTTCTACGAGCAGTACTTC | CASSLRTDFYEQYF
. | TRBJ2-1 | TRBV19 | TRBD2 | TGTGCCAGTAGTATGGGACTAGCGGGAGTCAATGAGCAGTTCTTC | CASSMGLAGVNEQFF
. | TRBJ2-7 | TRBV14 | . | TGTGCCAGCAGCCAAGATCTGGGAGCCGAGCAGTACTTC | CASSQDLGAEQYF
. | TRBJ2-3 | TRBV11-1 | TRBD2 | TGTGCCAGCAGCTTCAGAGGGAGGACTAGCGGGAGCACAGATACGCAGTATTTT | CASSFRGRTSGSTDTQYF